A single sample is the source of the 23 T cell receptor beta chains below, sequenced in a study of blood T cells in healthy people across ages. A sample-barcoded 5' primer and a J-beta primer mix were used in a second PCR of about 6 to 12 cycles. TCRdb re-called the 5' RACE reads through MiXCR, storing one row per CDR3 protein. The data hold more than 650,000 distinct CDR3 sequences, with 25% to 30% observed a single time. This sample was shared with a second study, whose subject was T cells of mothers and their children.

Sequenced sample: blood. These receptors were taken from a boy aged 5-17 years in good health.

CDR3 nucleotide sequence: TGTGCCTGGAGTGTACCGAATCAGGGACTGAACACTGAAGCTTTCTTT. Translation gives CAWSVPNQGLNTEAFF. The chain combines TRBV30 with TRBJ1-1; D perhaps matches TRBD1 (5 bases). The CDR3 contains 16 residues. Germline assignment: CDR1 GTSNPN and CDR2 SVGIG (reference sequence). With 0 bases removed from V and 0 bases from J, the gap between germline ends came to 14 bases.

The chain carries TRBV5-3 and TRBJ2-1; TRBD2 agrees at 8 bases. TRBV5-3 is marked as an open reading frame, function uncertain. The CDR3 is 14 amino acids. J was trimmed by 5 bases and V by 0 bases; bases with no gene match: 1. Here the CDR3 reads CARSLVGGDNEQFF. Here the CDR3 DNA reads TGTGCCAGAAGCTTGGTCGGGGGGGACAATGAGCAGTTCTTC.

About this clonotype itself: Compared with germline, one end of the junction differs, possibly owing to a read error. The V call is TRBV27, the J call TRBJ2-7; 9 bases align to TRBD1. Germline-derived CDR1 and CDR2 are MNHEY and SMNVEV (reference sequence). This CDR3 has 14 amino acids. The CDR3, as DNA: TGTGCCGGCAGCGAGGGGACAGGGTCGTACGAGCAGTACTTC. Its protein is CAGSEGTGSYEQYF.

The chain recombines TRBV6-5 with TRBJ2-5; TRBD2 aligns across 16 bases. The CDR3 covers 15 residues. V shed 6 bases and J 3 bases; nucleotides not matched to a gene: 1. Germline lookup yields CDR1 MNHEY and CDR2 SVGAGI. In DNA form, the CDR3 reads TGTGCCAGCAGAGGGACTAGCGGGGGGGAAGAGACCCAGTACTTC. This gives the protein CASRGTSGGEETQYF.

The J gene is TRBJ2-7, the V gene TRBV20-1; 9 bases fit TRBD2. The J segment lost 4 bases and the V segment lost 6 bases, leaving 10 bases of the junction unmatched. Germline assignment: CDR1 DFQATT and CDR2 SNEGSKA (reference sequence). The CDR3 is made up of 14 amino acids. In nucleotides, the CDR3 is TGCAGTGCGAGACCAGTAGCGGGAGCGTACGAGCAGTACTTC. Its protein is CSARPVAGAYEQYF.

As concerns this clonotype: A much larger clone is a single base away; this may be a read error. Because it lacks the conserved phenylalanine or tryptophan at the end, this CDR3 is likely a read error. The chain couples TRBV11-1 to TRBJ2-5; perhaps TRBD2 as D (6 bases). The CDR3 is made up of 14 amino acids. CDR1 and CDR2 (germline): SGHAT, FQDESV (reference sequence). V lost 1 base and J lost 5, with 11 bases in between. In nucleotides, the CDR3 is TGTGCCAGCAGCTTAGTACTAGCCGGGGAGACCCAGTACGTC. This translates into CASSLVLAGETQYV.

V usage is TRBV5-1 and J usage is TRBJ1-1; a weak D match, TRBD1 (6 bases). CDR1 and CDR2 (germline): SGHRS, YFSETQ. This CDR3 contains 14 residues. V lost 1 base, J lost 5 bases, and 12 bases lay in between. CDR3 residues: CASSLNPGETEAFF. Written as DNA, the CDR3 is TGCGCCAGCAGCTTGAACCCAGGGGAAACTGAAGCTTTCTTT.

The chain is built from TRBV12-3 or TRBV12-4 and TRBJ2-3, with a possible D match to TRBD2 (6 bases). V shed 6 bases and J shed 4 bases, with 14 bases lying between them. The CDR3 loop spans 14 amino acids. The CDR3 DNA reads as TGTGCCAGCAGGTTTGGGGCTAGCGCAGATACGCAGTATTTT. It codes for CASRFGASADTQYF.

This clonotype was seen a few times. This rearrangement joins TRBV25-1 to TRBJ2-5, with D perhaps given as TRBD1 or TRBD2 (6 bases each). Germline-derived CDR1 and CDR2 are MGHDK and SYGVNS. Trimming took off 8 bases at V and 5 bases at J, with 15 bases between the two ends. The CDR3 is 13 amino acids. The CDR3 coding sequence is TGTGCCAGCGCCCGCGGGACAAGGGAGACCCAGTACTTC. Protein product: CASARGTRETQYF.

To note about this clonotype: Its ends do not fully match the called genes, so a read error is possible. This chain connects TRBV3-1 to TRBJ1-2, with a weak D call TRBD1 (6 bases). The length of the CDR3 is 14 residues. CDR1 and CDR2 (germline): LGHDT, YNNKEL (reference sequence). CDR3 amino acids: CASSPPSGHLGCTF. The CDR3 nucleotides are TGTGCCAGCAGCCCTCCCTCGGGACACTTGGGCTGCACCTTC.

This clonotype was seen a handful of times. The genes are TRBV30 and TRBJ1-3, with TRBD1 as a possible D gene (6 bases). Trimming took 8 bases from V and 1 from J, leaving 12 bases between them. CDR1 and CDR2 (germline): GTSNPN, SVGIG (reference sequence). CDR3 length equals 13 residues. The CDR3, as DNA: TGTGCCGGAACAGGGAAATCTGGAAACACCATATATTTT. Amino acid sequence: CAGTGKSGNTIYF.

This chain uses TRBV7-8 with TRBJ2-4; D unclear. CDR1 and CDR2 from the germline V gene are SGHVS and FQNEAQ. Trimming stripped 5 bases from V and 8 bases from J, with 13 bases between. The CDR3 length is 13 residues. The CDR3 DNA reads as TGTGCCAGCAGCCATGGACGGTTGTACATTCAGTACTTC. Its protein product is CASSHGRLYIQYF.

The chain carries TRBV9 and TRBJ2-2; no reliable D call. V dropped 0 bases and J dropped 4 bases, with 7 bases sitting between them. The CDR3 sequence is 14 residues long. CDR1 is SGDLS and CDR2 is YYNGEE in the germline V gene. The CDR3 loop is CASSVGIGTGELFF. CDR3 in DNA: TGTGCCAGCAGCGTAGGGATAGGCACCGGGGAGCTGTTTTTT. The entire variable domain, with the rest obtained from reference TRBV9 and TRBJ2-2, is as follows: DSGVTQTPKHLITATGQRVTLRCSPRSGDLSVYWYQQSLDQGLQFLIQYYNGEERAKGNILERFSAQQFPDLHSELNLSSLELGDSALYFCASSVGIGTGELFFGEGSRLTVL.

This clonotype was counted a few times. The CDR3 DNA follows: TGCAGTGCGAGCCCTGGAGCGAGCGCAGAGACCCAGTACTTC. Translation: CSASPGASAETQYF. The genes are TRBV20-1 and TRBJ2-5; no clear D gene. The CDR3 is 14 residues long. With 6 bases removed from V and 4 bases from J, the gap between germline ends came to 18 bases. Per germline, CDR1 DFQATT and CDR2 SNEGSKA (reference sequence).

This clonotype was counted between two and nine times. The CDR3 DNA reads TGTGCCAGCATTGAGGGGTCCTACGAGCAGTACTTC. Amino acids: CASIEGSYEQYF. The genes are TRBV2 and TRBJ2-1; either TRBD1 or TRBD2 may supply D (5 bases each). The end of the DNA is better explained by TRBJ2-7, so the J call may be wrong. CDR1 is SNHLY and CDR2 is FYNNEI in the germline V gene. The CDR3 spans 12 residues.

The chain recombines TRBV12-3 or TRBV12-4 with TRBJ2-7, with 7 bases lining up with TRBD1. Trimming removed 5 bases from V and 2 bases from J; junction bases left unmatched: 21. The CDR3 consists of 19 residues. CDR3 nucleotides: TGTGCCAGCAGTCCGACCCGTATTTTTACAGGGGACCTTACCTACGAGCAGTACTTC. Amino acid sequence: CASSPTRIFTGDLTYEQYF.

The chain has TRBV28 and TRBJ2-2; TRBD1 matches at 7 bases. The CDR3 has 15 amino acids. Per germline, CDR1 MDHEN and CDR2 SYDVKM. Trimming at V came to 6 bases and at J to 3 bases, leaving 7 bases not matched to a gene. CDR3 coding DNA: TGTGCCAGCAGAGAAGGGGGCATCGACACCGGGGAGCTGTTTTTT. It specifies CASREGGIDTGELFF.

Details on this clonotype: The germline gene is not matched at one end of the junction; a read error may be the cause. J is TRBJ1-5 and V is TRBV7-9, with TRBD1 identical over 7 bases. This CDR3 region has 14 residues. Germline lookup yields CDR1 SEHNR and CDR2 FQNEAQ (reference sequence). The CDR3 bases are TGCGCCAGCAGCGAACAGGGGATCAATCAGCCCCAGCATTTT. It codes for CASSEQGINQPQHF.

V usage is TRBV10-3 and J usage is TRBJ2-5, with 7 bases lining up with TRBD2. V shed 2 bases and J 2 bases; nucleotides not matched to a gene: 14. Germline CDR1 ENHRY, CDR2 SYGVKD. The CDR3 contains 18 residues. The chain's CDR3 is CAISESRLVSGAQETQYF. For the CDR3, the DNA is TGTGCCATCAGTGAGAGCCGACTAGTAAGCGGGGCGCAAGAGACCCAGTACTTC.

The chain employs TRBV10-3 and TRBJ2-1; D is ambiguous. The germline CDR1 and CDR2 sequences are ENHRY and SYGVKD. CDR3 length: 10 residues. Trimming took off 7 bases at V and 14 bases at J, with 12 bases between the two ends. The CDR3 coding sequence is TGTGCCATCAAATCTCTTTGCGAGTTCTTC. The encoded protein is CAIKSLCEFF.

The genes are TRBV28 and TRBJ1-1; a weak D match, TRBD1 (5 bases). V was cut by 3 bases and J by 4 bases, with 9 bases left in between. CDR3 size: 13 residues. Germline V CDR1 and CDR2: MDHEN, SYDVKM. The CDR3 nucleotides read TGTGCCAGCAGTTTCAGGGTCCCCACTGAAGCTTTCTTT. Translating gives CASSFRVPTEAFF.

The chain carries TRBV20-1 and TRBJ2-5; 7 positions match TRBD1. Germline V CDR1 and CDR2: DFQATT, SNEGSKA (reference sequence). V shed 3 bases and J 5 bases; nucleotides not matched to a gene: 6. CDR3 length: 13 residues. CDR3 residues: CSARRQGLETQYF. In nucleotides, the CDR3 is TGCAGTGCTAGGAGACAGGGATTGGAGACCCAGTACTTC.

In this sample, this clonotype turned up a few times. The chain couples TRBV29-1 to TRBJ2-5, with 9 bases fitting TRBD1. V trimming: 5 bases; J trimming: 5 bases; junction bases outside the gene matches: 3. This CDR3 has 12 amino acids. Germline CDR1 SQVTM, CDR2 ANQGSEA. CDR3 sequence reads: CSVRTGVETQYF. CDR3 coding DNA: TGCAGCGTTCGGACAGGGGTGGAGACCCAGTACTTC.